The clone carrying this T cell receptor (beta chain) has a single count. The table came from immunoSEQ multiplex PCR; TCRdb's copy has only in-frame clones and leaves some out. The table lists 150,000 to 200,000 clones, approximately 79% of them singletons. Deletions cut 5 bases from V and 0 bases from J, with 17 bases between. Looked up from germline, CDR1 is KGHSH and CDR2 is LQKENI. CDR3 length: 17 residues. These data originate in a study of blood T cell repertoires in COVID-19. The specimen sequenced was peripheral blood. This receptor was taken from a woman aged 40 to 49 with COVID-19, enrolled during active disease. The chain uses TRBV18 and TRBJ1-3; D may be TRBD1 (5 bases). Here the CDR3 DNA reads TGTGCCAGCTCAAACAAGGGAACAGGCGGCTCTGGAAACACCATATATTTT. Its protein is CASSNKGTGGSGNTIYF. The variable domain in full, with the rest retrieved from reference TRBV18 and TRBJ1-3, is NAGVMQNPRHLVRRRGQEARLRCSPMKGHSHVYWYRQLPEEGLKFMVYLQKENIIDESGMPKERFSAEFPKEGPSILRIQQVVRGDSAAYFCASSNKGTGGSGNTIYFGEGSWLTVV.